The 25 T cell receptor beta chains reported below all come from one sample, sequenced in a study of vaccination effects on CD4 cells after COVID-19. Only in-frame clones appear in the TCRdb table, and some are missing; sequencing was by immunoSEQ multiplex PCR. In the table there are roughly 63,000 clones, around 82% of which are singletons. Antigen-specific CD4+ T cells were expanded (with viral peptide pools) by the ViraFEST assay ahead of sequencing. Culture proceeded for about 11 days, and CD4+ T cells were then isolated. Participants were given two doses of BNT162b2 or mRNA-1273 vaccine. These receptors lack a known antigen. Here the sequenced sample was CD4+ T cells from PBMCs cultured with HCoV-OC43 spike peptides, taken after COVID-19 vaccination. Noted subset: HCoV-OC43 spike overlapping peptide pool stimulation. The receptor source for this set is a human donor who received a COVID-19 vaccine.

The chain combines TRBV6-4 with TRBJ2-7, with 9 bases that match TRBD1. The V gene's germline CDR1 is MRHNA and CDR2 SNTAGT. The CDR3 runs to 15 residues. The V segment lost 9 bases and the J segment 3 bases; nucleotides outside the gene matches: 12. CDR3 in amino acids: CARGNRGPLHYEQYV. The CDR3, as DNA: TGTGCCAGGGGAAACAGGGGGCCCCTCCACTACGAGCAGTACGTC.

This sequence joins TRBV3-1 (or the pseudogene TRBV3-2) and TRBJ2-1; 10 nucleotides line up with TRBD1. After removal of 4 bases from V and 8 bases from J, the junction contained 2 bases not matched to a gene. CDR1 is LGHDT and CDR2 is YNNKEL in the germline V gene (reference sequence). CDR3 length: 13 amino acids. The CDR3 bases are TGTGCCAGCAGCCGACAGGGGGCCGATGAGCAGTTCTTC. Its translation: CASSRQGADEQFF.

This sequence joins TRBV28 and TRBJ2-2, with no clear D. Germline V gives CDR1 MDHEN, CDR2 SYDVKM. The CDR3 consists of 12 residues. The V and J ends lost 5 bases and 3 bases respectively, with 4 bases between them. CDR3 sequence: CASSRDTGELFF. DNA for the CDR3: TGTGCCAGCAGTCGGGACACCGGGGAGCTGTTTTTT.

V is TRBV28 and J is TRBJ2-7, with 10 bases lining up with TRBD1. CDR1 is MDHEN and CDR2 is SYDVKM in the germline V gene. The CDR3 loop spans 14 amino acids. The V segment lost 6 bases and the J segment 9 bases; nucleotides outside the gene matches: 11. The CDR3 reads CASRPTGTGAVQYV. CDR3 bases: TGTGCCAGCAGGCCTACCGGGACAGGGGCGGTGCAGTACGTC.

This rearrangement joins TRBV6-5 to TRBJ2-1, with D unresolved. Trimming took off 3 bases at V and 6 bases at J, with 9 bases between the two ends. Germline CDR1 MNHEY, CDR2 SVGAGI. This CDR3 is built from 13 residues. The CDR3 region has the DNA TGTGCCAGCAGTTATCTGACTGGCAATGAGCAGTTCTTC. Its translation: CASSYLTGNEQFF.

The chain combines TRBV7-7 with TRBJ2-3, with D perhaps matching TRBD2 (6 bases). The ends were cut back, 5 bases at V and 0 bases at J, with 9 bases in the middle. Germline V gene data show CDR1 as SSHAT and CDR2 as FNYEAQ (reference sequence). The CDR3 is made up of 14 amino acids. CDR3 loop: CASSPGLSTDTQYF. The CDR3 region has the DNA TGTGCCAGCAGCCCGGGACTGAGCACAGATACGCAGTATTTT. Full variable domain (missing parts from reference TRBV7-7 and TRBJ2-3): GAGVSQSPRYKVTKRGQDVTLRCDPISSHATLYWYQQALGQGPEFLTYFNYEAQPDKSGLPSDRFSAERPEGSISTLTIQRTEQRDSAMYRCASSPGLSTDTQYFGPGTRLTVL.

V is TRBV28 and J is TRBJ2-1, with D unresolved. The CDR3 length is 15 residues. The ends were cut back, 2 bases at V and 5 bases at J, with 13 bases in the middle. Looked up from germline, CDR1 is MDHEN and CDR2 is SYDVKM. CDR3 residues: CASSLIPPRDNEQFF. The DNA of the CDR3 is TGTGCCAGCAGTTTAATTCCCCCTCGGGACAATGAGCAGTTCTTC.

This sequence joins TRBV7-9 and TRBJ1-3; the D is unclear. This CDR3 has 14 amino acids. The V gene lost 4 bases and the J gene lost 3 bases, with 10 bases spanning the gap. Per germline, CDR1 SEHNR and CDR2 FQNEAQ (reference sequence). The CDR3, as DNA: TGTGCCAGCAGCTCAGGACTAGGTGGAAACACCATATATTTT. Amino acid sequence: CASSSGLGGNTIYF. Drawing the rest from reference TRBV7-9 and TRBJ1-3, the complete variable domain is DTGVSQNPRHKITKRGQNVTFRCDPISEHNRLYWYRQTLGQGPEFLTYFQNEAQLEKSRLLSDRFSAERPKGSFSTLEIQRTEQGDSAMYLCASSSGLGGNTIYFGEGSWLTVV.

V is TRBV29-1 and J is TRBJ1-1; D is perhaps TRBD1 (6 bases). This CDR3 comprises 14 residues. V lost 0 bases and J lost 5, with 13 bases in between. Germline V gene data show CDR1 as SQVTM and CDR2 as ANQGSEA. The chain's CDR3 is CSVEELGGHTEAFF. CDR3 bases: TGCAGCGTTGAAGAACTCGGGGGGCATACTGAAGCTTTCTTT.

Only a few counts were recorded for this clone. The chain combines TRBV10-1 with TRBJ2-2; no reliable D call. Trimming cost V 6 bases and J 6 bases, with 14 bases left between them. Germline CDR1 WNHNN, CDR2 SYGVQD (reference sequence). This CDR3 has 14 residues. For the CDR3, the DNA is TGCGCCAGCAGACCCGAAGCGCGGTCCGGGGAGCTGTTTTTT. Protein sequence: CASRPEARSGELFF.

The rearrangement uses TRBV7-2 and TRBJ2-3; 9 bases match TRBD2. V lost 3 bases to trimming and J lost 1 base; unmatched junction nucleotides: 2. The CDR3 loop spans 15 amino acids. The germline V gene encodes CDR1 SGHTA and CDR2 FQGNSA. DNA for the CDR3: TGTGCCAGCAGCTTGGTAGCGGGGGGCACAGATACGCAGTATTTT. This encodes CASSLVAGGTDTQYF.

This clone was recorded a few times. The V call is TRBV9, the J call TRBJ1-4; TRBD1 might be the D (6 bases). The CDR3 runs 12 residues. Trimming left V 4 bases short and J 12 bases short, with 13 bases between. Germline CDR1 and CDR2: SGDLS and YYNGEE. The CDR3 sequence: CASSYLGGELFF. DNA for the CDR3: TGTGCCAGCAGCTACTTAGGGGGAGAACTGTTTTTT.

The sample holds one count of this clone. V is TRBV7-9 and J is TRBJ2-5; 9 nucleotides match TRBD1. The CDR3 extends over 14 amino acids. With 6 bases clipped from V and 5 bases from J, the junction kept 7 bases outside the gene matches. CDR1 and CDR2 (germline): SEHNR, FQNEAQ (reference sequence). CDR3 protein: CASRRTGVDETQYF. DNA for the CDR3: TGTGCCAGCAGACGGACAGGGGTGGATGAGACCCAGTACTTC.

This chain links TRBV7-9 with TRBJ2-2; D is uncertain. From germline, CDR1 is SEHNR and CDR2 FQNEAQ (reference sequence). The CDR3 loop spans 14 amino acids. V shed 7 bases and J shed 6 bases, with 15 bases lying between them. CDR3 sequence reads: CASTEAGLPGELFF. DNA for the CDR3: TGTGCCAGCACCGAGGCTGGATTACCCGGGGAGCTGTTTTTT.

The chain carries TRBV14 and TRBJ1-2; D ambiguous. Germline assignment: CDR1 SGHDN and CDR2 FVKESK. The CDR3 is made up of 13 amino acids. Trimming cost V 0 bases and J 5 bases, with 7 bases left between them. This CDR3 reads CASSQDVGYGYTF. In DNA form, the CDR3 reads TGTGCCAGCAGCCAAGATGTGGGTTATGGCTACACCTTC.

In its sample, this clone was seen a few times. This chain connects TRBV3-1 (or the pseudogene TRBV3-2) to TRBJ1-1, with TRBD1 identical over 8 bases. V shed 3 bases and J 0 bases; nucleotides not matched to a gene: 3. The germline V gene has CDR1 LGHDT and CDR2 YNNKEL (reference sequence). This CDR3 spans 15 amino acids. CDR3 bases: TGTGCCAGCAGCCAGGGACAGGTGCTGAACACTGAAGCTTTCTTT. It is translated as CASSQGQVLNTEAFF.

The genes are TRBV7-2 and TRBJ1-2; 9 bases agree with TRBD1. Looked up from germline, CDR1 is SGHTA and CDR2 is FQGNSA. The CDR3 consists of 15 residues. The trim removed 7 bases at V and 8 bases at J, leaving 14 bases unmatched. The CDR3 sequence is CASIRPGTGYEGYTF. The CDR3 coding sequence is TGTGCCAGCATCCGCCCCGGGACAGGGTATGAGGGCTACACCTTC.

In its sample, this clone was seen once. The chain couples TRBV18 to TRBJ2-2; D possibly corresponds to TRBD1 (6 bases). The V end lost 3 bases, the J end lost 3 bases, and 11 bases lay between the germline ends. The germline CDR1 and CDR2 sequences are KGHSH and LQKENI. The CDR3 loop spans 15 amino acids. The CDR3 bases are TGTGCCAGCTCACCTTGGGGGCAGGACACCGGGGAGCTGTTTTTT. It encodes CASSPWGQDTGELFF.

In the case of this clone: The junction departs from the called germline gene at one end, perhaps through a read error. The chain joins TRBV5-4 to TRBJ1-1, with TRBD1 matching over 8 bases. The germline CDR1 and CDR2 sequences are SGHNT and YYREEE (reference sequence). The CDR3 is 13 amino acids. CDR3 residues: CASRASGQAACDF. The CDR3 DNA reads as TGTGCCAGCAGGGCCTCGGGACAGGCCGCTTGCGACTTT.

The chain uses TRBV6-5 and TRBJ1-3; D is uncertain. This CDR3 contains 11 residues. CDR1 and CDR2 from the germline V gene are MNHEY and SVGAGI. The V gene lost 7 bases and the J gene lost 8 bases, with 9 bases spanning the gap. The CDR3 nucleotides are TGTGCCAGCACGGAAGGTTACACCATATATTTT. This codes for CASTEGYTIYF.

J is TRBJ2-7 and V is TRBV6-1; D remains unclear. Germline V gives CDR1 MNHNS, CDR2 SASEGT. The CDR3 loop spans 14 amino acids. V lost 2 bases and J lost 3, with 11 bases in between. CDR3 sequence reads: CASSESHPGYEQYV. CDR3 in DNA: TGTGCCAGCAGTGAATCCCACCCCGGCTACGAGCAGTACGTC.

The chain uses TRBV18 and TRBJ2-1; weak D call: TRBD1 (5 bases). The CDR3 extends over 13 amino acids. The germline V gene encodes CDR1 KGHSH and CDR2 LQKENI. With 3 bases removed from V and 4 bases from J, the gap between germline ends came to 7 bases. The CDR3 nucleotides read TGTGCCAGCTCACCGGGGCATTACAATGAGCAGTTCTTC. Protein: CASSPGHYNEQFF.

The chain recombines TRBV25-1 with TRBJ2-2; the D is unclear. There are 14 residues in the CDR3. CDR1 and CDR2 from the germline V gene are MGHDK and SYGVNS. Trimming removed 2 bases at V and 3 bases at J, with 7 bases between. The CDR3 spells CASSERRDTGELFF. Written as DNA, the CDR3 is TGTGCCAGCAGTGAACGCCGGGACACCGGGGAGCTGTTTTTT.

V gene TRBV6-5 combines with J gene TRBJ1-2; 7 bases match TRBD1. The CDR3 has 14 amino acids. V was pared by 2 bases and J by 4 bases, with 4 bases of the junction left unmatched. CDR1 and CDR2 from the germline V gene are MNHEY and SVGAGI. The CDR3 nucleotides are TGTGCCAGCAGTTACGCCGACAGGGCCTATGGCTACACCTTC. It encodes CASSYADRAYGYTF.

The chain employs TRBV5-1 and TRBJ1-5, with no clear D. The CDR3 contains 13 residues. Per the germline V gene, CDR1 is SGHRS and CDR2 is YFSETQ. V was cut by 5 bases and J by 3 bases, with 9 bases left in between. CDR3: CASRLTDNQPQHF. Written as DNA, the CDR3 is TGCGCCAGCAGGCTAACGGACAATCAGCCCCAGCATTTT.